The sequence of this T cell receptor (beta chain) was determined in a study of sequential checkpoint blockade in melanoma. Study in general: First-line arms were nivolumab then ipilimumab, or the reverse, randomized 1:1.

The germline CDR1 and CDR2 sequences are SGHRS and YFSETQ. CDR3 size: 14 residues. With 1 base clipped from V and 4 bases from J, the junction kept 4 bases outside the gene matches. Treatment: randomized to nivolumab then ipilimumab (arm A) or the reverse (arm B). No patient had prior DNA-damaging chemotherapy. Sorted cells were live CD3+CD8+, lacking CD19 and CD56, from PBMCs. Profiled with immunoSEQ multiplex PCR; TCRdb holds only in-frame clones, not every one. The data contain approximately 31,000 clones, approximately 86% of them singletons. The chain couples TRBV5-1 to TRBJ2-5, with TRBD1 identical over 7 bases. Material: CD8+ T cells sorted from blood (inferred from file names), obtained from a patient given nivolumab and ipilimumab in sequence. The receptor was derived from a human donor with melanoma. CDR3 DNA sequence: TGCGCCAGCAGCTTGCCAGGGGGTATAGAGACCCAGTACTTC. It is translated as CASSLPGGIETQYF.